This TCR beta chain was sequenced in a study of cytomegalovirus exposure and HLA in healthy donors. On this clone: The antigen is unknown.

Researchers ran the PCR with 60 Vbeta and 13 Jbeta primers. Generated by immunoSEQ multiplex PCR, the TCRdb table keeps only in-frame clones and is missing some. Of around 150,000 clones in the sample, about 68% were seen once. Regarding the study as a whole: Cytomegalovirus status, reportedly, was diagnosed with high specificity and sensitivity by the classifier.

The CDR3 is 16 residues long. J was trimmed by 1 base and V by 4 bases; bases with no gene match: 9. Germline V gives CDR1 MNHEY, CDR2 SMNVEV (reference sequence). This chain joins TRBV27 and TRBJ2-7; 8 bases are a match to TRBD2. The receptor's source is a human donor in good health. The material sequenced was PBMCs. The DNA for the CDR3 is TGTGCCAGCAGTTCTGCAGGCGGGAGGCCATCCTACGAGCAGTACTTC. Residues: CASSSAGGRPSYEQYF.